This T cell receptor beta chain was captured by sequencing in a study of cytomegalovirus exposure and HLA in healthy donors. Study at large: Within the Caucasian-associated ancestry cluster were 65% to 85% of the roughly 400 genotyped donors.

The PCR was carried out with 60 Vbeta primers and 13 Jbeta primers. Data came from immunoSEQ multiplex PCR; TCRdb stores just in-frame clones and leaves some out. The sample contains 150,000 to 250,000 clones, around 77% of which appear only once. Notes on this clone: Its antigen is undetermined.

Broader study findings: Later on, an analysis tied approximately 17,000 TCR beta sequences to HLA alleles at 0.05 false discovery rate. In an earlier analysis, in some 500 donors, most V segments appeared productive either ~87% or ~30% of the time.

What was sequenced was PBMCs. The TCR comes from a man younger than 40 in good health and CMV-seronegative.

DNA of the CDR3: TGTGCCAGCAGCTGGACTAGCGGGACCGACGAGCAGTACTTC. This gives the protein CASSWTSGTDEQYF. The chain employs TRBV27 and TRBJ2-7, with 12 bases identical to TRBD2. After removal of 6 bases from V and 5 bases from J, the junction contained 5 bases not matched to a gene. Germline loops: CDR1 MNHEY, CDR2 SMNVEV (reference sequence). This CDR3 has 14 residues.